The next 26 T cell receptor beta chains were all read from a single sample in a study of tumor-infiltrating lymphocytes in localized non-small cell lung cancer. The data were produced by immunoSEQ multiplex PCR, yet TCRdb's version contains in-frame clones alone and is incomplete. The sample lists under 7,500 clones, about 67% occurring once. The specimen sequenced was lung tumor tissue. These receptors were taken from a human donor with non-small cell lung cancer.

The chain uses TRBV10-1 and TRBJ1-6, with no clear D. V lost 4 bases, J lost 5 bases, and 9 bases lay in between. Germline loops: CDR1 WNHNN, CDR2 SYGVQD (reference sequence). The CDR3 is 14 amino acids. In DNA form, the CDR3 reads TGCGCCAGCAGTGCTAACAGCGATAATTCACCCCTCCACTTT. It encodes CASSANSDNSPLHF.

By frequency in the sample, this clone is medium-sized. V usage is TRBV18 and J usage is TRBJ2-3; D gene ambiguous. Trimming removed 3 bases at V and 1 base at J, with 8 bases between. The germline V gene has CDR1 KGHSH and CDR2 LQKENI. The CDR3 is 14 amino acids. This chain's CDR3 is CASSPSGGTDTQYF. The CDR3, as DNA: TGTGCCAGCTCACCGAGTGGGGGCACAGATACGCAGTATTTT.

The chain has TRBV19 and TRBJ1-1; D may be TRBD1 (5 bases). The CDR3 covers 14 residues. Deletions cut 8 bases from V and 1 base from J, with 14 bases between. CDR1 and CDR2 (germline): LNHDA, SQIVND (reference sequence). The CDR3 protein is CASASGGTNTEAFF. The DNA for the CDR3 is TGTGCCAGTGCGTCGGGGGGGACGAACACTGAAGCTTTCTTT. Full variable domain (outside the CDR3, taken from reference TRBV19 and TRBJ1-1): DGGITQSPKYLFRKEGQNVTLSCEQNLNHDAMYWYRQDPGQGLRLIYYSQIVNDFQKGDIAEGYSVSREKKESFPLTVTSAQKNPTAFYLCASASGGTNTEAFFGQGTRLTVV.

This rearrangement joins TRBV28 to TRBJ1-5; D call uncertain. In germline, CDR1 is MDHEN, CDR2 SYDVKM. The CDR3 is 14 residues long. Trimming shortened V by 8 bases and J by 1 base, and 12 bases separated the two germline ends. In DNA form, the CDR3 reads TGTGCCAGCGTGGGAGCCCCAAGCAATCAGCCCCAGCATTTT. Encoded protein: CASVGAPSNQPQHF.

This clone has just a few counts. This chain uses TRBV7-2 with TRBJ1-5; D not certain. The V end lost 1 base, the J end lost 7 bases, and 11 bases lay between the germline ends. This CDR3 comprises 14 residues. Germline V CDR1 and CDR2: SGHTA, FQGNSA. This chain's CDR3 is CASSLGPVNQPQHF. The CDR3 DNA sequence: TGTGCCAGCAGCTTAGGGCCAGTGAACCAGCCCCAGCATTTT.

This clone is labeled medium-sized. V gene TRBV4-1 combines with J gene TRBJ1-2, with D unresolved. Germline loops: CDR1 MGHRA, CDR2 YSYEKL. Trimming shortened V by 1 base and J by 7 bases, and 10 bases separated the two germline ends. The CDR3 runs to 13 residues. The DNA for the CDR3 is TGCGCCAGCAGCCAAGGACCGTCGACTGGCTACACCTTC. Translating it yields CASSQGPSTGYTF.

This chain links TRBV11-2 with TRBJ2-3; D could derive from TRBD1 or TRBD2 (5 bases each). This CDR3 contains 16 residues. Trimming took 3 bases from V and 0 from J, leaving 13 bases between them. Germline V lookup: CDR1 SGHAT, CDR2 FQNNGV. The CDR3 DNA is TGTGCCAGCAGCTTCCCTAGGGGACGGAGCACAGATACGCAGTATTTT. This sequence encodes CASSFPRGRSTDTQYF.

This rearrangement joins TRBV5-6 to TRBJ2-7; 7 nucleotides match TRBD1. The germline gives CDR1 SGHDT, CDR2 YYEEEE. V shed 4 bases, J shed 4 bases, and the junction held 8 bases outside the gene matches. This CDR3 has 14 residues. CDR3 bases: TGTGCCAGCAGCAGGACAGGTTTTGCATACGAGCAGTACTTC. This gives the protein CASSRTGFAYEQYF.

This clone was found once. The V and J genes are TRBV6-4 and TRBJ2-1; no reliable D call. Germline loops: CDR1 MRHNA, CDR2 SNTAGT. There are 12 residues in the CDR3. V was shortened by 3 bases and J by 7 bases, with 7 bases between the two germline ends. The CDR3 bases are TGTGCCAGCAGTGAATTCGGGAATGAGCAGTTCTTC. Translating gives CASSEFGNEQFF.

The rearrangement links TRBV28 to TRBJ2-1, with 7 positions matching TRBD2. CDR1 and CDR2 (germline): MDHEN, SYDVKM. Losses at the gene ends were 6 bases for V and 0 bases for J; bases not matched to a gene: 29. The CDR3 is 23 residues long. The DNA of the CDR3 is TGTGCCAGCAGCCGCCTTATGGGCGGGAGCGGCCATTTCAGCGGAGGCTCCTACAATGAGCAGTTCTTC. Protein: CASSRLMGGSGHFSGGSYNEQFF.

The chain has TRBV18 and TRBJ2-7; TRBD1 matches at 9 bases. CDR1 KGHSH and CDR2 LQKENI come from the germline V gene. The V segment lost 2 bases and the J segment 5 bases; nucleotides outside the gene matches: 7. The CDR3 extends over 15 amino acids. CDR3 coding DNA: TGTGCCAGCTCACCAGGGACAGGGTTGTCGCACGAGCAGTACTTC. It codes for CASSPGTGLSHEQYF.

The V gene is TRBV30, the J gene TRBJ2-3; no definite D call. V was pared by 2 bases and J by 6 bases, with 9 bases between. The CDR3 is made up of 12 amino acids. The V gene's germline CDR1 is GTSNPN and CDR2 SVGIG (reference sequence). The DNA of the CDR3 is TGTGCCTGGAGTCCCGGGTCCGATACGCAGTATTTT. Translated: CAWSPGSDTQYF.

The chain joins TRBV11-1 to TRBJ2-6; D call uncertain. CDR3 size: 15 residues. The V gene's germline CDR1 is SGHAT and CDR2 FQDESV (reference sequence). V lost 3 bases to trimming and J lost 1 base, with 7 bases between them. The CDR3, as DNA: TGTGCCAGCAGCTTCCTGAATTCTGGGGCCAACGTCCTGACTTTC. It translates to CASSFLNSGANVLTF.

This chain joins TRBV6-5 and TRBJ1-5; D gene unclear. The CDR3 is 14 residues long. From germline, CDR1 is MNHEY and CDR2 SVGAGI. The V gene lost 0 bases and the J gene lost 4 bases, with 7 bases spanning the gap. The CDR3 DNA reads TGTGCCAGCAGTTACTCGACCGGGAATCAGCCCCAGCATTTT. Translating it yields CASSYSTGNQPQHF.

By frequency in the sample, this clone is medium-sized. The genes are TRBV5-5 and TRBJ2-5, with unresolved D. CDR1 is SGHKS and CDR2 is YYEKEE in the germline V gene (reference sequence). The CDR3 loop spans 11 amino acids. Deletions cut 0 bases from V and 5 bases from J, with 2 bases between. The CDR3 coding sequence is TGTGCCAGCAGCTTGGACGAGACCCAGTACTTC. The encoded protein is CASSLDETQYF.

CDR3 in DNA: TGTGCCAGCAAAACGGGACAGGGGAGTTGGAATGAGCAGTTCTTC. The encoded protein is CASKTGQGSWNEQFF. V usage is TRBV7-2 and J usage is TRBJ2-1; 10 bases match TRBD1. The germline CDR1 and CDR2 sequences are SGHTA and FQGNSA. Trimming cost V 7 bases and J 7 bases; bases outside gene matches: 10. This CDR3 has 15 amino acids.

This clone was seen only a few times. The CDR3 spells CASSLIPGQGEETQYF. The CDR3, as DNA: TGTGCCAGCAGTCTCATTCCGGGACAGGGAGAAGAGACCCAGTACTTC. V gene TRBV5-6 combines with J gene TRBJ2-5; 9 nucleotides align to TRBD1. V was clipped by 5 bases and J by 3 bases; unmatched bases: 11. The CDR3 runs to 16 residues. Germline V gene lookup returns CDR1 SGHDT and CDR2 YYEEEE.

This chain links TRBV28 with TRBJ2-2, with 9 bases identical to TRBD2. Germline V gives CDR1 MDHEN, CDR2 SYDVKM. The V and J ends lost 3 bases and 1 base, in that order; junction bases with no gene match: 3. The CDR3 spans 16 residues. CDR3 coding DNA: TGTGCCAGCAGTTTCCTTAGCGGGGGGAACACCGGGGAGCTGTTTTTT. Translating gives CASSFLSGGNTGELFF.

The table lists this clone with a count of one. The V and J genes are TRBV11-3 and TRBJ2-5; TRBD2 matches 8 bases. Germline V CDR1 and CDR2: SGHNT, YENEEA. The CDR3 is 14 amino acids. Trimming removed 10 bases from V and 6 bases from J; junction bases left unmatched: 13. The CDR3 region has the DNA TGTGCCACCCCCAGTACGGGGGGGCCGAAGACCCAGTACTTC. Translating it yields CATPSTGGPKTQYF. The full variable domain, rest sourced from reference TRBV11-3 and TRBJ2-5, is EAGVVQSPRYKIIEKKQPVAFWCNPISGHNTLYWYLQNLGQGPELLIRYENEEAVDDSQLPKDRFSAERLKGVDSTLKIQPAELGDSAVYLCATPSTGGPKTQYFGPGTRLLVL.

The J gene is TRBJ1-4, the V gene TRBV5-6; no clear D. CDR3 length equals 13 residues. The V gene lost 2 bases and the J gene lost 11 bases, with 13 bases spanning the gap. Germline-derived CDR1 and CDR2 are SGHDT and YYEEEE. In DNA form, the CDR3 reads TGTGCCAGCAGCTTTTTCTCAGGCGGGAAACTGTTTTTT. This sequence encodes CASSFFSGGKLFF.

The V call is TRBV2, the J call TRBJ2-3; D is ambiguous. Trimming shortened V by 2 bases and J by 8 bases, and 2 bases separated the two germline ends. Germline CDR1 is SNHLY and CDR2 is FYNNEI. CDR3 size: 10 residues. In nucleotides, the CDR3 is TGTGCCAGCAGTGAAAGTACGCAGTATTTT. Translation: CASSESTQYF.

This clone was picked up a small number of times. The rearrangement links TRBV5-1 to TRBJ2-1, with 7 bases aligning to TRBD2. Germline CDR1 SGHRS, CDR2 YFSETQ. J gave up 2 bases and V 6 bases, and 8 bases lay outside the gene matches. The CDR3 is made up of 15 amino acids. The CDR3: CASTRLGGTYNEQFF. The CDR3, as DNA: TGCGCCAGCACCCGGCTGGGGGGGACCTACAATGAGCAGTTCTTC.

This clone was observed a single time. CDR3 nucleotides: TGTGCCAGCAGTGTAGGGCCGGGGACGGGCAATCAGCCCCAGCATTTT. It codes for CASSVGPGTGNQPQHF. The chain recombines TRBV6-1 with TRBJ1-5; a possible D gene is TRBD1 (5 bases). The V gene's germline CDR1 is MNHNS and CDR2 SASEGT. With 4 bases removed from V and 2 bases from J, the gap between germline ends came to 15 bases. The CDR3 has 16 amino acids.

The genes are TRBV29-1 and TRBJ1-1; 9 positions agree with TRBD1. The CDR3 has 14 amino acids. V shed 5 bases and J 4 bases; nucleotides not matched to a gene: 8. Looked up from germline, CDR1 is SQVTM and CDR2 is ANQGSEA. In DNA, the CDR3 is TGCAGCGTTCCCGGACAGGGGATACCCACTGAAGCTTTCTTT. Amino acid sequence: CSVPGQGIPTEAFF.

The CDR3 DNA reads TGTGCCAGCAGCCTAGAGTTGGGGGGCAGTAATGAAAAACTGTTTTTT. As protein: CASSLELGGSNEKLFF. J is TRBJ1-4 and V is TRBV4-2, with D maybe TRBD1 (6 bases). Germline loops: CDR1 LGHNA, CDR2 YNFKEQ. Trimming stripped 4 bases from V and 4 bases from J, with 16 bases between. The CDR3 is 16 amino acids.

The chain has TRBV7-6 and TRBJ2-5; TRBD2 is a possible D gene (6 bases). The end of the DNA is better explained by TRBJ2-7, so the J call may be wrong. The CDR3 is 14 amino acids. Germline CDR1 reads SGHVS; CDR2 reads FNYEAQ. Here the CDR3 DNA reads TGTGCCAGCAGCTTAGAGGAGGGCTCCTACGAGCAGTACTTC. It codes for CASSLEEGSYEQYF.